The T cell receptor beta chain described here comes from a study of blood T cell repertoires in COVID-19 (dated by TCRdb to the early 2020s). Broadly, across the study: Samples covering the acute and convalescent phases of COVID-19 were provided by collaborators in the United States, Italy and Spain. The material from the prospective study consisted of cDNA or gDNA derived from T cells, B-cell-depleted T cells, or PBMCs. Subjects who had been exposed to COVID-19, were actively infected with it, or had recovered from it provided the deeply sampled blood TCRbeta repertoires that made up the dataset. The repertoires were released in a freely available public database intended as a resource for research on the immune response to SARS-CoV-2. The samples were drawn from the first 160 participants of the ongoing ImmuneRACE study and from some 1,300 subjects provided by 6 global collaborators. Nearly every sample came with metadata listing a de-identified subject ID, COVID-19 status, age in years and sex. Where HLA class I and class II types were available, the types were taken from metadata supplied by the sample provider, not from assay-based typing.

The full study reports these points: The quantity of clinical and demographic metadata differed by source and by participant and was supplied without curation.

CDR1 and CDR2 were assigned from the germline V gene as KGHSH and LQKENI. V trim: 4 bases; J trim: 3 bases; unmatched bases: 0. Inclusive of the bounding cysteine and phenylalanine, the CDR3 is 14 residues long. The entry retains the CDR3 DNA only, 42 bases that are in frame from base 1. TCRbeta CDR3 regions were amplified from genomic DNA using the immunoSEQ Assay, a bias-controlled multiplex PCR. The paper's data handling went like this. The number of nucleated cells in each sample was estimated by amplification of reference gene primers within the assay. To quantify the absolute abundance of each unique TCRbeta CDR3 rearrangement, sequence reads were collapsed and filtered. Productive Simpson clonality was computed per sample as the square root of Simpson's diversity index over productive rearrangements. As stored in TCRdb, this immuneACCESS dataset retains in-frame rearrangements with V and J assigned. A fraction of the clones does not appear; measured against another copy, unresolved V genes explain less than half of the discrepancy, and the remainder lacks a known reason. V, J and clone size derive from that table, while D and trimming were established from the DNA sequence. The sample contains 200,000 to 250,000 clones, over 75% of them found a single time. The ten largest clonotypes hold about 3.5% of the sample.

Enrolling through a virtual design, the prospective study's participants ranged in age from roughly 18 to 95 years and lived across 24 United States geographic areas. Cohort assignment in the prospective study relied on participant-reported clinical history from a screening survey and a study questionnaire. A participant counted as exposed if, within 2 weeks of entering the study, that participant had been in contact with someone who had a PCR-confirmed or clinician-diagnosed COVID-19 case. Each participant in the prospective study had whole blood, serum and a nasopharyngeal or oropharyngeal swab collected by mobile phlebotomists. Participants in the prospective study had the option to provide additional blood draws and questionnaires over a roughly 2-month period. Blood samples from the prospective study were shipped frozen or at room temperature prior to DNA extraction. Turning to this clone: What this receptor recognizes is not known. Per-base qualities were not stored, and no clone one base away is much larger.

The V and J segments used are TRBV18 and TRBJ1-4; the central 9 bases match TRBD1. Material for sequencing was PBMCs or T cells enriched from blood (not recorded which). The sequence was obtained from a woman aged 25 to 39 who had been exposed to COVID-19. At the DNA level, the sequence is TGTGCCAGCTCACGGACAGGGGCTAATGAAAAACTGTTTTTT. It translates to CASSRTGANEKLFF.